This T cell receptor (beta chain) was obtained from a study of cytomegalovirus exposure and HLA in healthy donors. Study background: About 80 million unique TCRs from HLA-typed donors made up an early data release. Study results and limitations: Common viral pathogens (according to a later analysis) appeared linked to several of the most significant clusters.

PCR amplification relied on 60 Vbeta primers (plus 13 Jbeta primers). Profiled with immunoSEQ multiplex PCR; TCRdb holds only in-frame clones, not every one. Found here are more than 95,000 clones, about 10% of them singletons; the top ten hold roughly 4.6%. This clone was seen a few times. Its matching antigen is unknown. Per the germline V gene, CDR1 is SEHNR and CDR2 is FQNEAQ (reference sequence). This CDR3 region has 15 residues. Trimming shortened V by 4 bases and J by 2 bases, and 14 bases separated the two germline ends. This chain joins TRBV7-9 and TRBJ1-1; D gene ambiguous. Sequenced sample: PBMCs. This receptor was identified in a young woman in good health and CMV-seropositive. CDR3 in amino acids: CASSSYSLPNTEAFF. In DNA, the CDR3 is TGTGCCAGCAGCTCTTACAGCCTTCCTAACACTGAAGCTTTCTTT.